These T cell receptor beta chains were read from a single sample in a study of regulatory T cells in long-lasting Graves disease. MiXCR was run by TCRdb on the multiplex PCR reads, yielding one entry per CDR3 protein. This repertoire shows approximately 350,000 distinct CDR3 sequences, about 12% found once; its top ten account for under 20%. The same sample was also studied in work on T cells in Graves' hyperthyroidism and ophthalmopathy.

The source material was peripheral blood mononuclear cells (PBMCs), sampled at new diagnosis, from a patient treated with antithyroid drugs. These TCRs come from a woman aged 18-30 years with Graves disease. Both conserved end residues are part of each CDR3. D genes are given only for firm matches. Clone size, where shown, is once, few, many, or a class for clones that have expanded.

V gene	clone size	J gene	D gene	CDR3 protein	CDR3 DNA
TRBV20-1	many	TRBJ2-1	TRBD2	CSAGASGIKNSYNEQFF	TGCAGCGCTGGGGCTAGCGGGATTAAGAACTCCTACAATGAGCAGTTCTTC
TRBV2	many	TRBJ1-1	NA	CATTPGDTEAFF	TGTGCCACCACTCCGGGGGACACTGAAGCTTTCTTT
TRBV4-3	NA	TRBJ1-2	TRBD1	CASSSQTGAKVVYGYTF	TGCGCCAGCAGCTCCCAGACAGGGGCCAAGGTGGTCTATGGCTACACCTTC
TRBV7-9	many	TRBJ2-7	TRBD2	CASSPTSGEYEQYF	TGTGCCAGCAGCCCCACTAGCGGCGAATACGAGCAGTACTTC
TRBV5-8	many	TRBJ2-3	NA	CASSLIRSAGWGTDTQYF	TGTGCCAGCAGCTTGATCAGAAGTGCGGGATGGGGCACAGATACGCAGTATTTT
TRBV20-1	many	TRBJ1-2	TRBD1	CSAWGQLSHDYGYTF	TGCAGTGCCTGGGGACAGCTCTCACACGACTATGGCTACACCTTC
TRBV20-1	many	TRBJ2-7	TRBD2	CSARVGLAGSEGYEQYF	TGCAGTGCTAGAGTAGGACTAGCGGGATCCGAGGGCTACGAGCAGTACTTC
TRBV4-3	many	TRBJ1-4	NA	CASSQYRAPNEKLFF	TGCGCCAGCAGCCAATACAGGGCTCCCAATGAAAAACTGTTTTTT
TRBV20-1	NA	TRBJ2-1	NA	CSARGWEYGNEQFF	TGCAGTGCTAGAGGGTGGGAGTACGGCAATGAGCAGTTCTTC
TRBV7-8	NA	TRBJ2-1	NA	CASSPGVHSEPSYNEQFF	TGTGCCAGCAGCCCGGGAGTTCATTCAGAGCCCTCTTACAATGAGCAGTTCTTC
TRBV5-1	many	TRBJ2-6	NA	CASTLGLTRYSGANVLTF	TGCGCCAGCACCCTAGGACTCACACGCTACTCTGGGGCCAACGTCCTGACTTTC
TRBV6-1	many	TRBJ1-1	NA	CASSGKVMNTEAFF	TGTGCCAGCAGTGGTAAAGTGATGAACACTGAAGCTTTCTTT
TRBV12-3/TRBV12-4	many	TRBJ2-3	NA	CASTVTDRTTDTQYF	TGTGCCAGCACCGTTACAGACAGGACCACAGATACGCAGTATTTT
TRBV4-3	many	TRBJ2-3	NA	CASSQDGYLTDTQYF	TGCGCCAGCAGCCAAGATGGCTACCTCACAGATACGCAGTATTTT
TRBV20-1	many	TRBJ2-1	NA	CSAWRAPYNEQFF	TGCAGTGCCTGGAGGGCCCCCTACAATGAGCAGTTCTTC
TRBV30	NA	TRBJ1-1	NA	CAWSAGPRNTEAFF	TGTGCCTGGAGTGCGGGACCTAGGAACACTGAAGCTTTCTTT
TRBV11-3	once	TRBJ2-1	TRBD2	CASSLIGASGGASYEQFF	TGTGCCAGCAGCTTGATCGGAGCTAGCGGGGGGGCCAGCTATGAGCAGTTCTTC